These 2 T cell receptor beta chains were sequenced from one sample in a study of cytomegalovirus exposure and HLA in healthy donors. In the PCR, 60 Vbeta and 13 Jbeta primers were used. The assay was immunoSEQ multiplex PCR, and TCRdb's table has in-frame clones only and misses some. Of roughly 100,000 clones in the sample, approximately 70% were seen once. Input material: PBMCs. These TCRs come from a man aged 30 to 45 in good health and CMV-seronegative.

V gene TRBV5-4 combines with J gene TRBJ2-1, with D possibly TRBD1 on 7 matching bases. Germline V gene lookup returns CDR1 SGHNT and CDR2 YYREEE (reference sequence). Trimming took 0 bases from V and 7 from J, leaving 14 bases between them. This CDR3 is 15 amino acids long. CDR3 protein: CASSLVGGQWNEQFF. The CDR3 DNA is TGTGCCAGCAGCTTGGTCGGGGGACAGTGGAATGAGCAGTTCTTC.

The chain couples TRBV7-8 to TRBJ2-1; TRBD2 matches at 10 bases. This CDR3 region has 15 residues. J gave up 2 bases and V 5 bases, and 3 bases lay outside the gene matches. The germline gives CDR1 SGHVS, CDR2 FQNEAQ. The CDR3 region is CASSATSGTYNEQFF. CDR3 DNA: TGTGCCAGCAGCGCCACTAGCGGGACCTACAATGAGCAGTTCTTC.